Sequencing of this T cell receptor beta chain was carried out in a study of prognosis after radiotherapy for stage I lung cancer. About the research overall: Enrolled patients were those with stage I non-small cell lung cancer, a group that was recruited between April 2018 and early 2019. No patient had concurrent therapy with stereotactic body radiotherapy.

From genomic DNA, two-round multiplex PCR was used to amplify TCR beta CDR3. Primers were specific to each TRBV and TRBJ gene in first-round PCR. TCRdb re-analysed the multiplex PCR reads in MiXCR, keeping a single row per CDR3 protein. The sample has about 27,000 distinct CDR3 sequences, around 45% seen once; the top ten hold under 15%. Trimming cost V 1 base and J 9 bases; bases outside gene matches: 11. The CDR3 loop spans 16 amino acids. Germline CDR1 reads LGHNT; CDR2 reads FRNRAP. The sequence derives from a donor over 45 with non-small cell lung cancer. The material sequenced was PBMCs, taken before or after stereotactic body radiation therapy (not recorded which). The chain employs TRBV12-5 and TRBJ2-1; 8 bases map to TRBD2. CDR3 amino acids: CASGLGLALVWTEQFF. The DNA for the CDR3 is TGTGCTAGTGGTTTGGGACTAGCGTTGGTCTGGACTGAGCAGTTCTTC.